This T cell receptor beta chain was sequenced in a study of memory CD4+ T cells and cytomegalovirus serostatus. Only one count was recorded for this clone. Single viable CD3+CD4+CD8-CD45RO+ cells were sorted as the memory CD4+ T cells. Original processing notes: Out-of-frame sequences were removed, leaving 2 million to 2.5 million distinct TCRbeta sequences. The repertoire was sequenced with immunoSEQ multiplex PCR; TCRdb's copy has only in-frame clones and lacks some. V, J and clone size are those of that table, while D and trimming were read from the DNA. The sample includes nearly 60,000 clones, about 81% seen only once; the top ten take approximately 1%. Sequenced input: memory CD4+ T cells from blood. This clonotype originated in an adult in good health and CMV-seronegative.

The CDR3 nucleotides are TGTGCCACCAGCAGAGATGGGGGGACTTCTGACGGCTACACCTTC. The encoded protein is CATSRDGGTSDGYTF. The rearrangement links TRBV15 to TRBJ1-2, with a possible D match to TRBD1 (5 bases). This CDR3 spans 15 amino acids. Germline-derived CDR1 and CDR2 are LNHNV and YYDKDF (reference sequence). V was cut by 0 bases and J by 8 bases, with 16 bases left in between.